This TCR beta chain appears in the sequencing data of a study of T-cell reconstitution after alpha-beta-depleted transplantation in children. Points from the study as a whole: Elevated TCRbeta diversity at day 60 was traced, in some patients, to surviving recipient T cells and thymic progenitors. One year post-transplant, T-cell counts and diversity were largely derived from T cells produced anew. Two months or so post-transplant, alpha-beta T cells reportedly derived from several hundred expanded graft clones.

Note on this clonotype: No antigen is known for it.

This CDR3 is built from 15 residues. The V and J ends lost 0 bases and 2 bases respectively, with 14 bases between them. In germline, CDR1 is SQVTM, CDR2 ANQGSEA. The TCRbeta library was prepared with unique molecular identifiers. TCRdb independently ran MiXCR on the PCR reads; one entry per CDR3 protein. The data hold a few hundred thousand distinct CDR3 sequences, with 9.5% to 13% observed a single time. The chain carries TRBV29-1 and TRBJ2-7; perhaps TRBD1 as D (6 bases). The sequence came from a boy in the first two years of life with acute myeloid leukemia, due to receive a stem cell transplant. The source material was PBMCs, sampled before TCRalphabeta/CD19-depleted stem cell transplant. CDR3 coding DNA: TGCAGCGTTGAAGATTCGGGCCGGGACACCTACGAGCAGTACTTC. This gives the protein CSVEDSGRDTYEQYF.